Included here is one TCR beta chain sequence, with context. The antigen remains undetermined. Germline values: CDR1 SGHDN, CDR2 FVKESK. This CDR3 spans 18 amino acids. V shed 0 bases and J shed 0 bases, with 12 bases lying between them. MiXCR was run by TCRdb on the reads, yielding one entry per CDR3 protein. This sample has 360,000 or so distinct CDR3 sequences, with roughly 34% found just once. This entry belongs to a study of T cell repertoires in cytomegalovirus infection. Whole-study findings and limits: The response measured ex vivo was dominated by TCR beta clonotypes (HLA-C-restricted and CMV-specific). Using cumulative public TCR beta family frequency, the authors identified those who carried CMV together with the relevant HLA.

The rearrangement uses TRBV14 and TRBJ2-6; D is unclear. The sequencing here drew on cultured PBMCs, taken from culture after CMV antigen stimulation. The clonotype was recovered from a human donor in good health (CMV status not recorded). Some clones in this sample may be carry-over from other donors' samples. For the CDR3, the DNA is TGTGCCAGCAGCCAAGACTACAGCGTTAGCTCTGGGGCCAACGTCCTGACTTTC. Protein: CASSQDYSVSSGANVLTF.